This T cell receptor beta chain came from a study of blood T cell repertoires in COVID-19. In the original analysis: Amplifying reference gene primers gave estimates of nucleated cell counts. Method: immunoSEQ multiplex PCR; TCRdb's copy keeps in-frame clones and lacks some. V and J calls plus clone size are reproduced from that table; the DNA served to infer D and trimming. The sample records about 170,000 clones, approximately 81% being singletons. Germline-derived CDR1 and CDR2 are MDHEN and SYDVKM. The CDR3 has 14 amino acids. V lost 4 bases and J lost 9; bases outside the gene matches: 5. Sequencing was performed on peripheral blood. The sequence came from a woman aged 65 to 85 with COVID-19, enrolled during active disease. The chain recombines TRBV28 with TRBJ1-6; 8 nucleotides align to TRBD1. The CDR3 reads CASSSGQGPSPLHF. CDR3 sequence (DNA): TGTGCCAGCAGTTCCGGACAGGGACCTTCACCCCTCCACTTT.